This T cell receptor beta chain derives from a study of patients and donors after allogeneic stem cell transplantation. This clonotype came up a few times. TCRdb called the RT-PCR reads again in MiXCR, with one record for every CDR3 protein. The table shows 10,000 to 13,000 distinct CDR3 sequences, with roughly 21% occurring only once. The sequenced sample was blood, either unsorted or a sorted T cell fraction (not recorded which). This receptor was obtained from a human donor who was either an allogeneic HSCT recipient or a stem cell or donor lymphocyte infusion donor (not recorded which). It is not recorded whose cells these are; they may come from a transplant donor.

The CDR3 nucleotides read TGTGCCAGCAGCTTAGACACAGTGCAAGAGACCCAGTACTTC. Encoded protein: CASSLDTVQETQYF. The gene calls are TRBV7-7 and TRBJ2-5; D gene unclear. The CDR3 runs to 14 residues. Germline CDR1 SSHAT, CDR2 FNYEAQ (reference sequence). Trimming pared 1 base from V and 2 bases from J, leaving 8 bases between.